The clone carrying this T cell receptor (beta chain) has a handful of counts. As yet, its antigen is unknown. The entry originates in a study of human T cells and chemical hapten exposure. For the study at large: 2% DPC applied to a 2 cm by 2 cm arm area sensitized donors.

Time point indicated: patch test 2, 6 weeks after DPC sensitization. Treatment noted: therapeutic diphenylcyclopropenone sensitization with weekly scalp DPC. Unfractionated whole blood served as the source for total RNA extraction. The CDR3 is made up of 15 amino acids. Germline trimming cut 4 bases from V and 4 bases from J; bases unmatched to any gene: 6. Germline assignment: CDR1 ENHRY and CDR2 SYGVKD. TCRdb passed the RACE reads through MiXCR, listing each CDR3 protein once. The data contain about 380,000 distinct CDR3 sequences, around 6% of them singletons. The study's findings and limits: Expanded TCRs grouped into significantly more large CDR3 similarity clusters than controls produced. TCRs above 1 in 1000 frequency stayed constant with DPC sensitization.

This chain links TRBV10-3 with TRBJ2-3; 9 bases are a match to TRBD2. Specimen: whole blood, collected in connection with sensitization to the hapten diphenylcyclopropenone (DPC). The source of this sequence is a woman between 18 and 29 years old with alopecia areata. Some clones in this sample may be carry-over from other donors' samples. CDR3 loop: CAISGDSGGADTQYF. Written as DNA, the CDR3 is TGTGCCATCAGTGGGGATAGCGGGGGCGCAGATACGCAGTATTTT.